Each of the 23 T cell receptor beta chains below was sequenced from the same sample in a study of blood T cell repertoires in COVID-19. Libraries were prepared by immunoSEQ multiplex PCR; TCRdb keeps only in-frame clonotypes and omits some of them. This table holds 250,000 to 300,000 clones, over 75% found once. Sequenced material: peripheral blood. Source of these receptors: a man aged 50 to 59 with active or convalescent COVID-19.

The chain is built from TRBV11-2 and TRBJ1-2; no reliable D call. Germline V gene lookup returns CDR1 SGHAT and CDR2 FQNNGV. This CDR3 has 13 amino acids. V dropped 8 bases and J dropped 3 bases, with 13 bases sitting between them. CDR3 coding DNA: TGTGCCAGCTCTAACTCAGCGGACTATGGCTACACCTTC. Translated, it gives CASSNSADYGYTF.

The chain employs TRBV5-1 and TRBJ1-1; 9 nucleotides align to TRBD1. V gave up 4 bases and J gave up 3 bases; unmatched junction bases: 7. This CDR3 region has 15 residues. Germline V gives CDR1 SGHRS, CDR2 YFSETQ. This CDR3 is CASSTSYRGHTEAFF. The CDR3 DNA reads as TGCGCCAGCAGCACCTCTTACAGGGGGCACACTGAAGCTTTCTTT.

V gene TRBV16 combines with J gene TRBJ1-5; D is unresolved. Germline loops: CDR1 KGHSY, CDR2 FQNENV. The CDR3 loop spans 18 amino acids. V was pared by 2 bases and J by 2 bases, with 19 bases between. CDR3 amino acids: CASSQLRVALGGNQPQHF. The DNA for the CDR3 is TGTGCCAGCAGCCAACTTAGGGTTGCCTTGGGAGGCAATCAGCCCCAGCATTTT.

The chain recombines TRBV3-1 (or the pseudogene TRBV3-2) with TRBJ1-4; 7 nucleotides match TRBD1. With 6 bases clipped from V and 7 bases from J, the junction kept 8 bases outside the gene matches. The CDR3 totals 14 residues. The germline gives CDR1 LGHDT, CDR2 YNNKEL (reference sequence). CDR3 sequence (DNA): TGTGCCAGCAGGCAGAGACAGGGTAGTGAAAAACTGTTTTTT. Protein: CASRQRQGSEKLFF.

Here the CDR3 DNA reads TGTGCCAGCAGCTTTGGGTCTAGCGAGATGGTGACCCAGTACTTC. Translation gives CASSFGSSEMVTQYF. V usage is TRBV5-4 and J usage is TRBJ2-5, with TRBD2 as a possible D gene (6 bases). V lost 2 bases, J lost 7 bases, and 18 bases lay in between. The CDR3 loop spans 15 amino acids. Germline CDR1 reads SGHNT; CDR2 reads YYREEE (reference sequence).

This chain links TRBV7-9 with TRBJ2-5, with TRBD2 as a possible D gene (6 bases). Germline V CDR1 and CDR2: SEHNR, FQNEAQ (reference sequence). V dropped 5 bases and J dropped 0 bases, with 13 bases sitting between them. The CDR3 extends over 15 amino acids. The DNA for the CDR3 is TGTGCCAGCAGCACCGCCGGGAGAGACCAAGAGACCCAGTACTTC. Protein sequence: CASSTAGRDQETQYF.

The chain recombines TRBV19 with TRBJ2-7; perhaps TRBD1 as D (5 bases). The germline V gene encodes CDR1 LNHDA and CDR2 SQIVND (reference sequence). This CDR3 spans 15 amino acids. The V and J ends lost 4 bases and 4 bases respectively, with 17 bases between them. CDR3 sequence: CASSRGRGSSYEQYF. Here the CDR3 DNA reads TGTGCCAGTAGTAGGGGTAGGGGAAGCAGTTACGAGCAGTACTTC. Complete variable domain (other parts from reference TRBV19 and TRBJ2-7): DGGITQSPKYLFRKEGQNVTLSCEQNLNHDAMYWYRQDPGQGLRLIYYSQIVNDFQKGDIAEGYSVSREKKESFPLTVTSAQKNPTAFYLCASSRGRGSSYEQYFGPGTRLTVT.

Ten or more counts support this clone. The V and J genes are TRBV20-1 and TRBJ2-1, with 8 nucleotides matching TRBD2. Germline trimming cut 3 bases from V and 6 bases from J; bases unmatched to any gene: 7. The CDR3 spans 14 residues. CDR1 is DFQATT, CDR2 SNEGSKA, per germline (reference sequence). The CDR3, as DNA: TGCAGTGCTAGTAATCCGGGAGGGCCCAATGAGCAGTTCTTC. Encoded protein: CSASNPGGPNEQFF.

The chain's CDR3 is CASSLDGHSNQPQHF. CDR3 nucleotides: TGCGCCAGCAGCTTGGATGGACATAGCAATCAGCCCCAGCATTTT. The gene calls are TRBV5-1 and TRBJ1-5; TRBD1 is a possible D gene (5 bases). The germline gives CDR1 SGHRS, CDR2 YFSETQ. There are 15 residues in the CDR3. Trimming removed 0 bases from V and 0 bases from J, with 7 bases in between.

On this clone itself: This sample includes further DNA sequences coding for the same CDR3. The chain has TRBV27 and TRBJ2-7, with 9 positions matching TRBD1. Trimming cost V 2 bases and J 1 base; bases outside gene matches: 0. The germline V gene encodes CDR1 MNHEY and CDR2 SMNVEV (reference sequence). This CDR3 is built from 14 residues. The CDR3 loop is CASSLGTGSYEQYF. In DNA form, the CDR3 reads TGTGCCAGCAGTTTAGGGACAGGGTCCTACGAGCAGTACTTC.

This clone came up once. The chain employs TRBV12-5 and TRBJ2-7, with 7 bases aligning to TRBD1. The V segment lost 5 bases and the J segment 4 bases; nucleotides outside the gene matches: 11. The CDR3 totals 15 residues. The germline V gene has CDR1 LGHNT and CDR2 FRNRAP. The CDR3 sequence is CASGLSTGRNYEQYF. The CDR3 nucleotides read TGTGCTAGTGGTCTCTCGACAGGGCGAAATTACGAGCAGTACTTC.

V and J are TRBV19 and TRBJ2-5, with D perhaps matching TRBD1 (9 bases). The CDR3 is 15 residues long. Germline V gene sequence: CDR1 LNHDA, CDR2 SQIVND (reference sequence). The V and J ends lost 5 bases and 5 bases respectively, with 18 bases between them. In DNA, the CDR3 is TGTGCCAGTAGTGGGACTAGGGGGACAGGGGAGACCCAGTACTTC. This codes for CASSGTRGTGETQYF.

The chain links TRBV9 to TRBJ1-2; D may be TRBD1 (5 bases). Germline-derived CDR1 and CDR2 are SGDLS and YYNGEE. The CDR3 is made up of 14 amino acids. Trimming removed 4 bases from V and 5 bases from J, with 15 bases in between. CDR3 sequence reads: CASSPGQGGYGYTF. Here the CDR3 DNA reads TGTGCCAGCAGCCCCGGGCAGGGAGGGTATGGCTACACCTTC.

The chain has TRBV2 and TRBJ2-7; 9 nucleotides match TRBD1. After removal of 6 bases from V and 5 bases from J, the junction contained 14 bases not matched to a gene. CDR1 and CDR2 from the germline V gene are SNHLY and FYNNEI. The CDR3 has 16 residues. CDR3 coding DNA: TGTGCCAGCAGAGCTTCGGGACAGGGAAGGATCCACGAGCAGTACTTC. This encodes CASRASGQGRIHEQYF.

The rearrangement links TRBV12-5 to TRBJ2-1; 7 bases fit TRBD2. From germline, CDR1 is LGHNT and CDR2 FRNRAP. V lost 2 bases to trimming and J lost 5 bases; unmatched junction nucleotides: 3. The CDR3 runs to 14 residues. In DNA, the CDR3 is TGTGCTAGTGGTTTGCTAGCGGCTCACAATGAGCAGTTCTTC. Residues: CASGLLAAHNEQFF.

In the case of this clone: The same CDR3 also results from other DNA sequences found in this sample. This chain connects TRBV2 to TRBJ1-4; the D gene is possibly TRBD1 (6 bases). This CDR3 has 17 amino acids. Trimming took 6 bases from V and 0 from J, leaving 17 bases between them. The V gene's germline CDR1 is SNHLY and CDR2 FYNNEI. CDR3 in amino acids: CASRGGQGTSTNEKLFF. CDR3 DNA: TGTGCCAGCAGGGGGGGGCAGGGAACTTCAACTAATGAAAAACTGTTTTTT.

The V and J genes are TRBV29-1 and TRBJ2-5; D might be TRBD1 (5 bases). The CDR3 is 15 amino acids. Germline assignment: CDR1 SQVTM and CDR2 ANQGSEA. The germline V and J ends were trimmed by 0 bases and 0 bases, with 11 bases remaining between them. CDR3 nucleotide sequence: TGCAGCGTTGAAGATCCGGCCAGGGACCAAGAGACCCAGTACTTC. Translating gives CSVEDPARDQETQYF. Filled out from reference TRBV29-1 and TRBJ2-5, the complete variable domain reads SAVISQKPSRDICQRGTSLTIQCQVDSQVTMMFWYRQQPGQSLTLIATANQGSEATYESGFVIDKFPISRPNLTFSTLTVSNMSPEDSSIYLCSVEDPARDQETQYFGPGTRLLVL.

The gene calls are TRBV29-1 and TRBJ2-1; 7 positions match TRBD2. Germline values: CDR1 SQVTM, CDR2 ANQGSEA. V lost 7 bases to trimming and J lost 4 bases; unmatched junction nucleotides: 13. The CDR3 is made up of 15 amino acids. The CDR3 nucleotides are TGCAGCGCTTCGGGCGGGGGACCGGGGTACAATGAGCAGTTCTTC. Protein sequence: CSASGGGPGYNEQFF.

This clone was seen only once. The CDR3 bases are TGTGCCAGCAGCTTAGACATGGCATACTATGGCTACACCTTC. Its protein is CASSLDMAYYGYTF. The rearrangement uses TRBV7-2 and TRBJ1-2; D remains ambiguous. The CDR3 sequence is 14 residues long. Trimming removed 1 base at V and 3 bases at J, with 9 bases between. Germline-derived CDR1 and CDR2 are SGHTA and FQGNSA.

The V and J genes are TRBV28 and TRBJ1-4; D not certain. The ends were cut back, 5 bases at V and 8 bases at J, with 18 bases in the middle. Germline V gives CDR1 MDHEN, CDR2 SYDVKM. There are 15 residues in the CDR3. The CDR3 is CASSPRTVREEKLFF. The CDR3 region has the DNA TGTGCCAGCAGTCCCCGGACCGTAAGGGAGGAAAAACTGTTTTTT.

V gene TRBV3-1 (or the pseudogene TRBV3-2) combines with J gene TRBJ2-5; 8 nucleotides match TRBD1. The CDR3 is 16 residues long. Per germline, CDR1 LGHDT and CDR2 YNNKEL (reference sequence). V shed 4 bases and J 3 bases; nucleotides not matched to a gene: 10. CDR3 coding DNA: TGTGCCAGCAGCCCACGGACAGGGACCAACAAAGAGACCCAGTACTTC. It codes for CASSPRTGTNKETQYF.

This chain links TRBV5-1 with TRBJ1-4; possibly TRBD1 for D (5 bases). This CDR3 contains 16 residues. The V gene lost 0 bases and the J gene lost 0 bases, with 9 bases spanning the gap. Germline V gene lookup returns CDR1 SGHRS and CDR2 YFSETQ. The CDR3 reads CASSLVGGATNEKLFF. CDR3 coding DNA: TGCGCCAGCAGCTTGGTTGGGGGGGCAACTAATGAAAAACTGTTTTTT. Using reference TRBV5-1 and TRBJ1-4 for the parts outside the CDR3, the full variable domain is KAGVTQTPRYLIKTRGQQVTLSCSPISGHRSVSWYQQTPGQGLQFLFEYFSETQRNKGNFPGRFSGRQFSNSRSEMNVSTLELGDSALYLCASSLVGGATNEKLFFGSGTQLSVL.

The rearrangement links TRBV4-1 to TRBJ1-3; 7 nucleotides agree with TRBD1. There are 17 residues in the CDR3. V dropped 2 bases and J dropped 2; count of bases not matched to a gene: 9. Germline V CDR1 and CDR2: MGHRA, YSYEKL. CDR3 loop: CASSQPPAQGPGNTIYF. The CDR3 DNA follows: TGCGCCAGCAGCCAACCACCCGCACAGGGGCCTGGAAACACCATATATTTT.